This T cell receptor (beta chain) originates from a study of blood T cell repertoires in COVID-19. Looking at the study overall: COVID-19 samples collected from the United States, Italy and Spain covered acute and convalescent phases. PBMCs, B-cell-depleted T cells, or T cells were the source of the cDNA or gDNA that made up the material.

V was pared by 5 bases and J by 4 bases, with 17 bases between. Germline CDR1 and CDR2: SGHVS and FQNEAQ. The CDR3 runs 16 residues. Authors' analysis steps: Estimates of nucleated cell counts were drawn from the amplification of reference gene primers. TCRdb's copy holds only in-frame clones and misses some; the assay was immunoSEQ multiplex PCR. That table gives V, J and clone size, and the DNA gave D and trimming. This sample yields approximately 360,000 clones, of which almost 90% are seen a single time; 6% to 7.5% belongs to the top ten. The V call is TRBV7-8, the J call TRBJ2-2; no reliable D call. Material: peripheral blood. This TCR derives from a man between 18 and 35 years old with active or convalescent COVID-19. The CDR3 nucleotides read TGTGCCAGCAGCCCCGGGTCTAAACATTTCACCGGGGAGCTGTTTTTT. Its protein is CASSPGSKHFTGELFF.